What follows describes a single T cell receptor beta chain. The target antigen is unknown. The sample comes from a study of cytomegalovirus exposure and HLA in healthy donors. The PCR used 60 Vbeta and 13 Jbeta primers. The protocol was immunoSEQ multiplex PCR, while the TCRdb copy is restricted to in-frame clones and leaves out a portion. The sample consists of 95,000 or so clones, 81% of them appearing once. CDR3 length: 17 residues. The V segment lost 5 bases and the J segment 6 bases; nucleotides outside the gene matches: 14. Per germline, CDR1 SGHNT and CDR2 YYREEE (reference sequence). Study-wide results and limits: The study recorded 150 to 200 TCR beta chains that were cytomegalovirus-associated.

The rearrangement links TRBV5-4 to TRBJ2-2, with 9 bases matching TRBD1. The sample consisted of PBMCs. The sequence came from a woman in her 70s in good health and CMV-seropositive. CDR3 sequence reads: CASRAGQGGIVAGELFF. In DNA, the CDR3 is TGTGCCAGCAGGGCGGGACAGGGAGGAATCGTGGCCGGGGAGCTGTTTTTT.